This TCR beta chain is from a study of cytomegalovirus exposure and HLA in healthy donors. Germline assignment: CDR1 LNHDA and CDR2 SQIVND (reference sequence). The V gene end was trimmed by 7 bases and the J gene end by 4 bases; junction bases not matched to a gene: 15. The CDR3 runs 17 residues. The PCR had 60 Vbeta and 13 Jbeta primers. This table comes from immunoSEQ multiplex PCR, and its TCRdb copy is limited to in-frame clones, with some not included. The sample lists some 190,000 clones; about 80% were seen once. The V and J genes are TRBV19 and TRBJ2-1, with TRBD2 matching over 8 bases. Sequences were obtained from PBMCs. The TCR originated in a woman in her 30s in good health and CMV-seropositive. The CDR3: CASTPGESGSTYNEQFF. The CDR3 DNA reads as TGTGCCAGTACCCCAGGGGAAAGCGGGAGCACTTACAATGAGCAGTTCTTC.